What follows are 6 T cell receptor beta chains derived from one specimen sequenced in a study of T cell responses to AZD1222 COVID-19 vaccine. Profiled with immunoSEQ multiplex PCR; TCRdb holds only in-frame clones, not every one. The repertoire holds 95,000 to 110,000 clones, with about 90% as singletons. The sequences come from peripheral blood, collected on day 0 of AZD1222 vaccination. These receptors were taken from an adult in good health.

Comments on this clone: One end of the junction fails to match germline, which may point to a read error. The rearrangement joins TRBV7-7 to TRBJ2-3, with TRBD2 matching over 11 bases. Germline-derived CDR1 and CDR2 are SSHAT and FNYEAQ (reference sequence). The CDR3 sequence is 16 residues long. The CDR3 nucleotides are TGTGCTAGCAGCTCTAGTCTAGCGGGGGGAACAGATACGCAGTATTTT. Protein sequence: CASSSSLAGGTDTQYF.

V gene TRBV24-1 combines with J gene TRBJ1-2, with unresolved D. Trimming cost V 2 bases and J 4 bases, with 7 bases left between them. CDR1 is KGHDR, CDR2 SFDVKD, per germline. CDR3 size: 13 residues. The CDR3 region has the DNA TGTGCCACCAGTGATTCTCACGGCTATGGCTACACCTTC. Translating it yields CATSDSHGYGYTF.

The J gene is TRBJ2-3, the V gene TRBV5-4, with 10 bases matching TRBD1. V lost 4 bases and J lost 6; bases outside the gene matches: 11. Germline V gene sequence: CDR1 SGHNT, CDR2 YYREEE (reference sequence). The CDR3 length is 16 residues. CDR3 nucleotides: TGTGCCAGCAGCCGCCGATCCGGGACAGGGGTTGATACGCAGTATTTT. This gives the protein CASSRRSGTGVDTQYF.

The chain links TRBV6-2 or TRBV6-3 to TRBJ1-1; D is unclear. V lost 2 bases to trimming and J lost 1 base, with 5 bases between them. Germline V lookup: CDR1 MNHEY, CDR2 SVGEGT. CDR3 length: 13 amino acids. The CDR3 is CASSYNKNTEAFF. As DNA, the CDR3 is TGTGCCAGCAGTTACAATAAGAACACTGAAGCTTTCTTT.

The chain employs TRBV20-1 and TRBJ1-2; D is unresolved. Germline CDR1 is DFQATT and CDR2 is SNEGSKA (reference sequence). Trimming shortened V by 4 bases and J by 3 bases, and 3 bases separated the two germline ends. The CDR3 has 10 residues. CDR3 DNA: TGCAGTGCTAACGACTATGGCTACACCTTC. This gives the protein CSANDYGYTF.

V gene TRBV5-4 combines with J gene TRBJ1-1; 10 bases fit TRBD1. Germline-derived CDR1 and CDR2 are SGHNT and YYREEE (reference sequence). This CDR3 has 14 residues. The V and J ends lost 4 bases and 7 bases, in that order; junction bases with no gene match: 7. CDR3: CASSPEGTGVEAFF. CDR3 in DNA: TGTGCCAGCAGCCCTGAGGGGACAGGGGTTGAAGCTTTCTTT.